This T cell receptor (beta chain) was captured in a study of a mutant IDH1 vaccine in newly diagnosed glioma. Study-wide background: In some groups vaccination began 4-6 weeks post-radiotherapy; others received it with temozolomide. Before enrollment, patients got radiotherapy alone, temozolomide alone, or mostly the combination.

The sample's time point: week 23, last vaccination. Doses comprised 300 ug of mutant IDH1 20-mer peptide each, plus topical imiquimod. The germline CDR1 and CDR2 sequences are MGHRA and YSYEKL. The CDR3 has 12 amino acids. V was cut by 1 base and J by 8 bases, with 6 bases left in between. The repertoire was sequenced with immunoSEQ multiplex PCR; TCRdb's copy has only in-frame clones and lacks some. Of 40,000 or so clones listed, approximately 84% were seen once; the top ten hold about 2.5%. Details on this clone: Its antigen is unknown.

This sequence was found in a woman aged 18-29 years with glioma. Some clones in this sample may be carry-over from other donors' samples. Specimen: PBMCs, collected from a glioma patient whose treatment included an IDH1 peptide vaccine. The J gene is TRBJ2-1, the V gene TRBV4-1, with D perhaps matching TRBD2 (6 bases). The CDR3 region has the DNA TGCGCCAGCAGCCAAGCGGGGGATGAGCAGTTCTTC. Amino acids: CASSQAGDEQFF.